One sample yielded the 3 T cell receptor beta chains listed below, sequenced in a study of Ad26.COV2.S vaccination and SARS-CoV-2 variants. Measured with immunoSEQ multiplex PCR; TCRdb has only the in-frame clones, and not every one. This sample yields 75,000 to 100,000 clones, of which approximately 82% are seen a single time; roughly 15% belongs to the top ten. Specimen: peripheral blood, collected after recovery from COVID-19. The receptors derive from a human donor who had recovered from COVID-19.

The J gene is TRBJ2-1, the V gene TRBV7-3, with D perhaps matching TRBD1 (6 bases). This CDR3 comprises 12 residues. CDR1 SGHTA and CDR2 FQGTGA come from the germline V gene. Trimming shortened V by 4 bases and J by 8 bases, and 9 bases separated the two germline ends. DNA of the CDR3: TGTGCCAGCAGCTCTAACAGGGATGAGCAGTTCTTC. Its protein product is CASSSNRDEQFF.

The chain links TRBV27 to TRBJ1-5; 7 bases are shared with TRBD1. The CDR3 extends over 13 amino acids. Germline V gene lookup returns CDR1 MNHEY and CDR2 SMNVEV (reference sequence). V lost 8 bases, J lost 7 bases, and 8 bases stayed unmatched. Written as DNA, the CDR3 is TGTGCCAGCGGAACGACAGGGTGGCAGCCCCAGCATTTT. Protein: CASGTTGWQPQHF.

Written as DNA, the CDR3 is TGTGCTACCGCCTGGGAGCACGGAAACACCATATATTTT. This gives the protein CATAWEHGNTIYF. The chain combines TRBV19 with TRBJ1-3; D not resolved. This CDR3 comprises 13 residues. Looked up from germline, CDR1 is LNHDA and CDR2 is SQIVND (reference sequence). The variable domain in full, with the rest retrieved from reference TRBV19 and TRBJ1-3, is DGGITQSPKYLFRKEGQNVTLSCEQNLNHDAMYWYRQDPGQGLRLIYYSQIVNDFQKGDIAEGYSVSREKKESFPLTVTSAQKNPTAFYLCATAWEHGNTIYFGEGSWLTVV.